One TCR beta chain is described in this entry. The data were taken from a study of T cell changes during pregnancy in multiple sclerosis. The assay was immunoSEQ multiplex PCR, and TCRdb's table has in-frame clones only and misses some. The repertoire holds 45,000 to 55,000 clones, with 88% as singletons. The CDR3 has 14 amino acids. Trimming cost V 4 bases and J 3 bases, with 13 bases left between them. Germline-derived CDR1 and CDR2 are KGHSH and LQKENI. The sequence derives from a female donor with multiple sclerosis, enrolled in a pregnancy study. The sequenced sample was CD4+ T cells from peripheral blood mononuclear cells, obtained in the second trimester of pregnancy. This rearrangement joins TRBV18 to TRBJ2-7; the D gene is possibly TRBD1 (6 bases). The CDR3 protein is CASSRSADSYEQYF. In DNA form, the CDR3 reads TGTGCCAGCTCACGTTCAGCGGACAGCTACGAGCAGTACTTC.